These T cell receptor beta chains were read from a single sample in a study of blood T cell repertoires in COVID-19. Here immunoSEQ multiplex PCR was the method, and the copy in TCRdb shows in-frame clones only, minus some. The table has 70,000 to 100,000 clones, roughly 80% seen once; the top ten hold roughly 15%. The sequencing sample was made of peripheral blood. Receptors were obtained from a woman aged 80 or older with acute or convalescent COVID-19. Each CDR3 is given with its conserved first and last residue. Each record gives: V gene, CDR3 length, J gene, D gene, clone size, CDR3 DNA, CDR3 protein. D genes are given only for firm matches. For some rows the clone size is stated as once, few or many, or as a class when expanded; others skip it.

V gene: TRBV18; CDR3 length: 16; J gene: TRBJ1-2; D gene: NA; clone size: NA; CDR3 DNA: TGTGCCAGCTCACCACCTGGCCAGGGGAGCGACTATGGCTACACCTTC; CDR3 protein: CASSPPGQGSDYGYTF
V gene: TRBV28; CDR3 length: 14; J gene: TRBJ1-2; D gene: TRBD1; clone size: NA; CDR3 DNA: TGTGCCAGCAGTCCCGGGACAGGGGGCAGTGGCTACACCTTC; CDR3 protein: CASSPGTGGSGYTF
V gene: TRBV29-1; CDR3 length: 16; J gene: TRBJ1-6; D gene: NA; clone size: NA; CDR3 DNA: TGCAGCGTTGATGGGCCATCAAGCTCCTATAATTCACCCCTCCACTTT; CDR3 protein: CSVDGPSSSYNSPLHF
V gene: TRBV4-3; CDR3 length: 13; J gene: TRBJ1-1; D gene: NA; clone size: NA; CDR3 DNA: TGCGCCAGCAGCCAACGGCAGGATACTGAAGCTTTCTTT; CDR3 protein: CASSQRQDTEAFF
V gene: TRBV2; CDR3 length: 14; J gene: TRBJ1-2; D gene: TRBD1; clone size: NA; CDR3 DNA: TGTGCCAGCAGCGACCCGGGACAGGGGTATGGCTACACCTTC; CDR3 protein: CASSDPGQGYGYTF
V gene: TRBV3-1/TRBV3-2; CDR3 length: 15; J gene: TRBJ1-1; D gene: NA; clone size: NA; CDR3 DNA: TGTGCCAGCAGCCGTAACAGGGACGGATCCCTTGAAGCTTTCTTT; CDR3 protein: CASSRNRDGSLEAFF
V gene: TRBV11-3; CDR3 length: 12; J gene: TRBJ2-7; D gene: TRBD1; clone size: once; CDR3 DNA: TGTGCCAGCAGCTCGACAGGGTACGAGCAGTACTTC; CDR3 protein: CASSSTGYEQYF
V gene: TRBV4-1; CDR3 length: 15; J gene: TRBJ2-7; D gene: TRBD2; clone size: many; CDR3 DNA: TGCGCCAGCAGCCAAGCTCCCGGACTAGCCCGCGAGCAGTACTTC; CDR3 protein: CASSQAPGLAREQYF
V gene: TRBV7-6; CDR3 length: 15; J gene: TRBJ2-1; D gene: TRBD2; clone size: NA; CDR3 DNA: TGTGCCAGCAGCTTAGACAGGACTAGCTCTCATGAGCAGTTCTTC; CDR3 protein: CASSLDRTSSHEQFF
V gene: TRBV27; CDR3 length: 14; J gene: TRBJ1-2; D gene: NA; clone size: NA; CDR3 DNA: TGTGCCAGCAGTTTTCTTCGGGGAATAGATGGCTACACCTTC; CDR3 protein: CASSFLRGIDGYTF
V gene: TRBV19; CDR3 length: 15; J gene: TRBJ1-5; D gene: TRBD1; clone size: NA; CDR3 DNA: TGTGCCAGTAGTCCTTCGGACAGGGCCGGGAAGCCCCAGCATTTT; CDR3 protein: CASSPSDRAGKPQHF
V gene: TRBV5-8; CDR3 length: 15; J gene: TRBJ2-5; D gene: TRBD1; clone size: NA; CDR3 DNA: TGTGCCAGCAGCTTGGAGTACAGGGGCTTAGAGACCCAGTACTTC; CDR3 protein: CASSLEYRGLETQYF
V gene: TRBV5-6; CDR3 length: 15; J gene: TRBJ1-5; D gene: NA; clone size: NA; CDR3 DNA: TGTGCCAGCAGCTCGCTACAGGGTATCCATCAGCCCCAGCATTTT; CDR3 protein: CASSSLQGIHQPQHF
V gene: TRBV7-9; CDR3 length: 15; J gene: TRBJ2-7; D gene: TRBD1; clone size: NA; CDR3 DNA: TGTGCCAGCAGCGCACCCGACAGGGGCCACTACGAGCAGTACTTC; CDR3 protein: CASSAPDRGHYEQYF
V gene: TRBV7-5; CDR3 length: 15; J gene: TRBJ1-1; D gene: NA; clone size: once; CDR3 DNA: TGTGCCAGAAGCGCAAACACAGGGGAAGGCACTGAAGCTTTCTTT; CDR3 protein: CARSANTGEGTEAFF
V gene: TRBV19; CDR3 length: 14; J gene: TRBJ1-6; D gene: NA; clone size: NA; CDR3 DNA: TGTGCCAGTATCGCCCGGGGGAATAATTCACCCCTCCACTTT; CDR3 protein: CASIARGNNSPLHF
V gene: TRBV4-2; CDR3 length: 17; J gene: TRBJ1-4; D gene: TRBD1; clone size: once; CDR3 DNA: TGTGCCAGCAGCCAGGCGGGACAGGGTATCTCAGATGAAAAACTGTTTTTT; CDR3 protein: CASSQAGQGISDEKLFF
V gene: TRBV6-6; CDR3 length: 15; J gene: TRBJ1-5; D gene: TRBD1; clone size: NA; CDR3 DNA: TGTGCCAGCAGCATTCTGGGACAGGGGGATCAGCCCCAGCATTTT; CDR3 protein: CASSILGQGDQPQHF
V gene: TRBV30; CDR3 length: 11; J gene: TRBJ1-2; D gene: NA; clone size: NA; CDR3 DNA: TGTGCCTGGAAGGGGATCTATGGCTACACCTTC; CDR3 protein: CAWKGIYGYTF
V gene: TRBV19; CDR3 length: 14; J gene: TRBJ1-4; D gene: NA; clone size: once; CDR3 DNA: TGTGCCAGTAGGGACGGGAGTTCTAATGAAAAACTGTTTTTT; CDR3 protein: CASRDGSSNEKLFF
V gene: TRBV29-1; CDR3 length: 15; J gene: TRBJ2-7; D gene: TRBD2; clone size: NA; CDR3 DNA: TGCAGCGTTACAAGTAGCGGGGGACTTTCCTACGAGCAGTACTTC; CDR3 protein: CSVTSSGGLSYEQYF
V gene: TRBV5-4; CDR3 length: 15; J gene: TRBJ2-5; D gene: NA; clone size: NA; CDR3 DNA: TGTGCCAGCAGCCCAGACAGGAGACTCCAAGAGACCCAGTACTTC; CDR3 protein: CASSPDRRLQETQYF
V gene: TRBV7-9; CDR3 length: 14; J gene: TRBJ1-1; D gene: NA; clone size: NA; CDR3 DNA: TGTGCCAGCAGCTTAGTACGGACACACACTGAAGCTTTCTTT; CDR3 protein: CASSLVRTHTEAFF
V gene: TRBV6-2/TRBV6-3; CDR3 length: 16; J gene: TRBJ2-5; D gene: NA; clone size: NA; CDR3 DNA: TGTGCCAGCAGTCCCCTGAGCGGATCCCCCCAAGAGACCCAGTACTTC; CDR3 protein: CASSPLSGSPQETQYF
V gene: TRBV27; CDR3 length: 11; J gene: TRBJ2-1; D gene: NA; clone size: few; CDR3 DNA: TGTGCCAGCAGTTTGTCACTAGATCCGTTCTTC; CDR3 protein: CASSLSLDPFF
V gene: TRBV6-5; CDR3 length: 15; J gene: TRBJ2-7; D gene: TRBD1; clone size: NA; CDR3 DNA: TGTGCCAGCAGTTTCTGGGACAGGGTAGAATACGAGCAGTACTTC; CDR3 protein: CASSFWDRVEYEQYF
V gene: TRBV4-2; CDR3 length: 16; J gene: TRBJ2-7; D gene: TRBD2; clone size: NA; CDR3 DNA: TGTGCCAGCAGCCAAGCGCAGGGGACTAGCCTCTACGAGCAGTACTTC; CDR3 protein: CASSQAQGTSLYEQYF
V gene: TRBV11-3; CDR3 length: 15; J gene: TRBJ2-1; D gene: NA; clone size: NA; CDR3 DNA: TGTGCCAGCAGCTTTGGCGGACTAACATACAATGAGCAGTTCTTC; CDR3 protein: CASSFGGLTYNEQFF
V gene: TRBV2; CDR3 length: 13; J gene: TRBJ1-2; D gene: NA; clone size: NA; CDR3 DNA: TGTGCCAGCAGTCCAGGGCTGAGTTATGGCTACACCTTC; CDR3 protein: CASSPGLSYGYTF
V gene: TRBV28; CDR3 length: 15; J gene: TRBJ2-2; D gene: NA; clone size: NA; CDR3 DNA: TGTGCCAGCAGTTTATCACACGCGAACACCGGGGAGCTGTTTTTT; CDR3 protein: CASSLSHANTGELFF
V gene: TRBV6-4; CDR3 length: 15; J gene: TRBJ1-2; D gene: TRBD1; clone size: NA; CDR3 DNA: TGTGCCAGCAGTGAGGTCGGGACAGGGAACTATGGCTACACCTTC; CDR3 protein: CASSEVGTGNYGYTF
V gene: TRBV6-6; CDR3 length: 16; J gene: TRBJ1-6; D gene: NA; clone size: NA; CDR3 DNA: TGTGCCAGCAGTTACTCCAGGCAGGGCGGCAGTTCACCCCTCCACTTT; CDR3 protein: CASSYSRQGGSSPLHF